This T cell receptor (beta chain) is from a study of Graves' ophthalmopathy and Graves' hyperthyroidism. General study findings and limits: Researchers report that a 13-signature model separated ophthalmopathy from stable hyperthyroidism, posting 85% to 90% sensitivity and roughly 81% specificity.

RNA served as the template for amplifying TCR beta CDR3 regions. First-round RT-PCR used HTBI primers; second-round multiplex PCR followed. TCRdb reprocessed the multiplex PCR reads with MiXCR, giving one entry per CDR3 protein. The repertoire includes about 480,000 distinct CDR3 sequences, 14% of them detected once, and approximately 9.8% sits in the top ten. The PBMCs had their origin in about 9.7 ml of fresh peripheral blood. Note on this clonotype: The antigen remains undetermined.

Specimen: blood. This receptor was obtained from a woman in her thirties with Graves' ophthalmopathy.

The CDR3 loop reads CASSHPFTYEQYF. Here the CDR3 DNA reads TGTGCCAGCAGCCATCCCTTTACCTACGAGCAGTACTTC. The chain is built from TRBV3-1 and TRBJ2-7; D is uncertain. V was clipped by 3 bases and J by 2 bases, with 8 bases between them. This CDR3 contains 13 residues. CDR1 is LGHDT, CDR2 YNNKEL, per germline (reference sequence).